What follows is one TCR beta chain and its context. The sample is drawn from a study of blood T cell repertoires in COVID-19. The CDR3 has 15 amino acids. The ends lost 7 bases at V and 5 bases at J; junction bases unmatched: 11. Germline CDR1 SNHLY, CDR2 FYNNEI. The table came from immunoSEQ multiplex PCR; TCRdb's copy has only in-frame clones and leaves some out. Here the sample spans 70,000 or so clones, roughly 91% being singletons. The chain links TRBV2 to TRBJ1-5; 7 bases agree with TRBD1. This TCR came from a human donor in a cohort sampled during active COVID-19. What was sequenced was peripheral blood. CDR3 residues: CASKGLGRGDQPQHF. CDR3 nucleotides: TGTGCCAGCAAGGGCTTGGGCAGGGGGGATCAGCCCCAGCATTTT.